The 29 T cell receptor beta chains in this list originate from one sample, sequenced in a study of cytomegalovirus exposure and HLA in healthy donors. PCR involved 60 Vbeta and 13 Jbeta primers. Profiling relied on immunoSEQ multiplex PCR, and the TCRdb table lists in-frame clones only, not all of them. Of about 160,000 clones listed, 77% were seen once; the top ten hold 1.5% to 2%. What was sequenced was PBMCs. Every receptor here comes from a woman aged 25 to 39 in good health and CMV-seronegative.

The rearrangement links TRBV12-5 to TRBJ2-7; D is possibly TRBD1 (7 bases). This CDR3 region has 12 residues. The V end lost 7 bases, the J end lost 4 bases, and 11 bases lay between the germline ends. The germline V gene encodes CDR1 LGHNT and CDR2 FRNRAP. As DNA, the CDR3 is TGTGCTAGTGACGCAGGGGGGTACGAGCAGTACTTC. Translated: CASDAGGYEQYF.

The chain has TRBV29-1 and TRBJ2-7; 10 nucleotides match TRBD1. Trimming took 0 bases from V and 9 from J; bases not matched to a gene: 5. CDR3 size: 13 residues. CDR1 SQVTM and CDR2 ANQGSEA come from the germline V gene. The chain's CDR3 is CSVEEGGQGGQYF. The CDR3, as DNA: TGCAGCGTTGAAGAGGGCGGACAGGGGGGGCAGTACTTC.

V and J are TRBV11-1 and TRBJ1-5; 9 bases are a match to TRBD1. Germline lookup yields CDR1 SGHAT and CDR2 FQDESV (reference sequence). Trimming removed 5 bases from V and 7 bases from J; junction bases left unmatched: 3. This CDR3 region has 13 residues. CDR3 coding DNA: TGTGCCAGCAGCCGGGACAGGGACCAGCCCCAGCATTTT. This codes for CASSRDRDQPQHF.

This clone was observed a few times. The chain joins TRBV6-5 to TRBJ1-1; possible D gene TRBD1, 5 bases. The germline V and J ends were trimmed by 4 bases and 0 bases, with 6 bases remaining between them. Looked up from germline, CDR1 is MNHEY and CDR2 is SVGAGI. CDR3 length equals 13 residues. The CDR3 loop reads CASSLTVNTEAFF. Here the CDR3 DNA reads TGTGCCAGCAGTTTGACAGTGAACACTGAAGCTTTCTTT.

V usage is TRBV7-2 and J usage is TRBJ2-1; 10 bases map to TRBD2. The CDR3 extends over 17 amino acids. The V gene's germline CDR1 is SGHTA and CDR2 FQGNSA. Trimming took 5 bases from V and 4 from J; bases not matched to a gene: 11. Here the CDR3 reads CASSRLPGTSAYNEQFF. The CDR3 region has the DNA TGTGCCAGCAGCCGGCTTCCCGGGACTAGCGCGTACAATGAGCAGTTCTTC.

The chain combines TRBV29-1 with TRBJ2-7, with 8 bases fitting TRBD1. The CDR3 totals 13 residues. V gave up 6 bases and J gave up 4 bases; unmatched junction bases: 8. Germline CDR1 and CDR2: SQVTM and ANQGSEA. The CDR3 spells CSVADRGRYEQYF. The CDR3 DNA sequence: TGCAGCGTCGCCGACAGGGGAAGGTACGAGCAGTACTTC.

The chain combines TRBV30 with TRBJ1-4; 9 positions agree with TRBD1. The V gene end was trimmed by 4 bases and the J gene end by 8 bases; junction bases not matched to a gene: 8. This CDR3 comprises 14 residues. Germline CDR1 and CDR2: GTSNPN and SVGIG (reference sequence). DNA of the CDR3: TGTGCCTGGAACAGCAACAGGGGGCTGGAAAAACTGTTTTTT. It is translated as CAWNSNRGLEKLFF. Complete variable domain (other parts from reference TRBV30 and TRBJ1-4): SQTIHQWPATLVQPVGSPLSLECTVEGTSNPNLYWYRQAAGRGLQLLFYSVGIGQISSEVPQNLSASRPQDRQFILSSKKLLLSDSGFYLCAWNSNRGLEKLFFGSGTQLSVL.

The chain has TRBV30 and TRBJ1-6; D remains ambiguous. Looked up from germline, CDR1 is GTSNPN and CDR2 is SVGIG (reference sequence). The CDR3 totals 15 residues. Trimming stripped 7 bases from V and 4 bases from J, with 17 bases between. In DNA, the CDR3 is TGTGCCTCCACCGGAGGGATTTCATATAATTCACCCCTCCACTTT. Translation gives CASTGGISYNSPLHF.

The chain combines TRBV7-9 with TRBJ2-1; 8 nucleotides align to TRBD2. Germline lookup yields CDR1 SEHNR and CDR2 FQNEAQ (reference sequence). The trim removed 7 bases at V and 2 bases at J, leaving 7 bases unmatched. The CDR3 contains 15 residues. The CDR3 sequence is CASTLSGGAYNEQFF. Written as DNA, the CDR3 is TGTGCCAGCACCCTATCCGGGGGGGCCTACAATGAGCAGTTCTTC.

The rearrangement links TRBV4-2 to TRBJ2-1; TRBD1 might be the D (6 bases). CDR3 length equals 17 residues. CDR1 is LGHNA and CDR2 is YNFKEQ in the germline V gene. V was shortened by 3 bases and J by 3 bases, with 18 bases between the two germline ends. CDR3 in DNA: TGTGCCAGCAGCCACCGGCAGGGGCGATATTTCTACAATGAGCAGTTCTTC. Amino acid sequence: CASSHRQGRYFYNEQFF.

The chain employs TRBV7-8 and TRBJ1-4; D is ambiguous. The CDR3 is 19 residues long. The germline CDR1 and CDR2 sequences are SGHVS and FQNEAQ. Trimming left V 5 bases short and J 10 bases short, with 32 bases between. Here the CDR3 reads CASSPLGWVREGRVGKLFF. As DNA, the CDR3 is TGTGCCAGCAGCCCACTAGGTTGGGTTCGGGAAGGGAGGGTCGGAAAACTGTTTTTT.

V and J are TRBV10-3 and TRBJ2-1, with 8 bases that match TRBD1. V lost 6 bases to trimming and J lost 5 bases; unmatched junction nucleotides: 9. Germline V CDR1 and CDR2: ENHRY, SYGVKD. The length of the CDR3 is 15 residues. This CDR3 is CAISKDRAKNNEQFF. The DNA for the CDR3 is TGTGCCATCAGCAAGGACAGGGCAAAAAACAATGAGCAGTTCTTC.

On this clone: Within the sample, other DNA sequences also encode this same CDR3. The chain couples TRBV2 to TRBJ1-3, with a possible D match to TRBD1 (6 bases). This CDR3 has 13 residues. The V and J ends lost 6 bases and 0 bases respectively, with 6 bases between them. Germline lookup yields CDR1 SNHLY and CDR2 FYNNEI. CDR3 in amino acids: CASRTGSGNTIYF. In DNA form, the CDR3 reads TGTGCCAGCAGGACAGGCTCTGGAAACACCATATATTTT.

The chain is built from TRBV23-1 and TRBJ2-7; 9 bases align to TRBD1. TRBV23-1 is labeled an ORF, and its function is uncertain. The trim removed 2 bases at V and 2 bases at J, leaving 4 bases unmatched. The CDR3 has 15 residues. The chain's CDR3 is CASSQVNRGPYEQYF. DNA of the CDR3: TGCGCCAGCAGTCAAGTTAACAGGGGGCCCTACGAGCAGTACTTC.

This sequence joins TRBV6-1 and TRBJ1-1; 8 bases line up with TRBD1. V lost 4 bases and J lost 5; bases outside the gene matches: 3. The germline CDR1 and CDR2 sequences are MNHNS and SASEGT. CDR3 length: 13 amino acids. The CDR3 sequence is CASSGTGLTEAFF. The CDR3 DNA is TGTGCCAGCAGTGGGACAGGGTTGACTGAAGCTTTCTTT.

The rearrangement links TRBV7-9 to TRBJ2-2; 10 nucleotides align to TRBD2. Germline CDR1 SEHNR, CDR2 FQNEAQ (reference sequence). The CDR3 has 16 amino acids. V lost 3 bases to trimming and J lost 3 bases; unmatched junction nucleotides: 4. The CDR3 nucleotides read TGTGCCAGCAGCTTCCGGACTAGCGGAGACACCGGGGAGCTGTTTTTT. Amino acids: CASSFRTSGDTGELFF.

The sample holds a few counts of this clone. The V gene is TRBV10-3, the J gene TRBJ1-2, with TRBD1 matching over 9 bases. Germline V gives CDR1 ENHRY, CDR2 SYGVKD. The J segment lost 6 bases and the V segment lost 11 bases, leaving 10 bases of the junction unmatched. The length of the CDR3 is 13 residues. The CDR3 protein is CAAKVQGAHGYTF. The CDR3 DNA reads TGTGCCGCAAAAGTACAGGGGGCTCATGGCTACACCTTC.

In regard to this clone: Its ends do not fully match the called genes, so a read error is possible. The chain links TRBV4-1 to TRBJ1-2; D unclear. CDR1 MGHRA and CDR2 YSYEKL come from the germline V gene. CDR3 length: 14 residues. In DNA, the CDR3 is TGCGCCAGCAGCCAAGATCCCACAGAGTATGGCTACCCCTTC. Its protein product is CASSQDPTEYGYPF.

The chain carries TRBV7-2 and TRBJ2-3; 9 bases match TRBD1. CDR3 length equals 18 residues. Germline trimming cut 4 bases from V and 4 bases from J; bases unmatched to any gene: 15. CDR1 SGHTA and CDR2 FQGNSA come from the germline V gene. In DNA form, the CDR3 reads TGTGCCAGCAGCTCCTTCTTAACCGGGACAGGGATTCCAGATACGCAGTATTTT. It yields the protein CASSSFLTGTGIPDTQYF.

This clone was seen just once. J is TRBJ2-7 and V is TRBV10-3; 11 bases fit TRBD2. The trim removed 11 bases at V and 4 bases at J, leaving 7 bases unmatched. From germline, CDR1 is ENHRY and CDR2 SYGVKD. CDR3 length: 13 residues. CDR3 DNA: TGTGCCGCGACCACTAGCGGGGGATACGAGCAGTACTTC. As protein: CAATTSGGYEQYF.

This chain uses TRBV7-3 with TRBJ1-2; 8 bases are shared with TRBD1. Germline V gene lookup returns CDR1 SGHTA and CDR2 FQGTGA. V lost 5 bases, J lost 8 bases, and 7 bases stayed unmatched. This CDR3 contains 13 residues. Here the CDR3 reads CASSTGGDYGYTF. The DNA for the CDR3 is TGTGCCAGCAGCACAGGGGGGGATTACGGCTACACCTTC.

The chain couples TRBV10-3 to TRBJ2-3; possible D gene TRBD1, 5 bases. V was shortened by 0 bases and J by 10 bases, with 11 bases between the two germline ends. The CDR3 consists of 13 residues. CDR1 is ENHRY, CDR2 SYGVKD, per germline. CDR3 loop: CAISESLTGPQYF. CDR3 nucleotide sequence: TGTGCCATCAGTGAGTCGCTAACAGGCCCGCAGTATTTT.

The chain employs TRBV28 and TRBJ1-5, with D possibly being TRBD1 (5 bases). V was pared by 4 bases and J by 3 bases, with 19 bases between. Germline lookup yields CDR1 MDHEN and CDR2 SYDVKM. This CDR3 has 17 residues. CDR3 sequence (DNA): TGTGCCAGCAGTTCCCTCCCGGCCGACAGACTCAATCAGCCCCAGCATTTT. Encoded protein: CASSSLPADRLNQPQHF.

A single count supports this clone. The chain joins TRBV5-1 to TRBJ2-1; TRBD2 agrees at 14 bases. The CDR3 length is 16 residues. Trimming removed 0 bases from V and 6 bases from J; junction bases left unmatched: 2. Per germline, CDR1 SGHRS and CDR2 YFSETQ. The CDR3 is CASSLGTSGGPNEQFF. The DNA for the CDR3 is TGCGCCAGCAGCTTGGGGACTAGCGGGGGGCCCAATGAGCAGTTCTTC.

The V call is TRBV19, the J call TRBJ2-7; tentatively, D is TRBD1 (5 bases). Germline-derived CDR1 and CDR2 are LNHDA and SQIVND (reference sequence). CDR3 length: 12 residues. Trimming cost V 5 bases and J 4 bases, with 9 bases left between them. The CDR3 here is CASSPTGYEQYF. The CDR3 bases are TGTGCCAGTAGTCCTACAGGATACGAGCAGTACTTC.

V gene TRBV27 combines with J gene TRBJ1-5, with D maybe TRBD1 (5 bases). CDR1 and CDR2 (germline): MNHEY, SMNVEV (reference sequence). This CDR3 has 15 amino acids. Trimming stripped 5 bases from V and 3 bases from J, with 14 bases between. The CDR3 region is CASSPRTGNNQPQHF. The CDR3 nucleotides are TGTGCCAGCAGTCCCCGTACAGGCAACAATCAGCCCCAGCATTTT.

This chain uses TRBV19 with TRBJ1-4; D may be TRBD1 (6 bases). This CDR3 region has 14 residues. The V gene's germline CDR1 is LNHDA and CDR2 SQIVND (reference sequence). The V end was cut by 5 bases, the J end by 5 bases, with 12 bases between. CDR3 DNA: TGTGCCAGTAGTTTCCTAGGGACAAATGAAAAACTGTTTTTT. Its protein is CASSFLGTNEKLFF.

CDR3 protein: CASSLGEGLNTEAFF. In DNA, the CDR3 is TGTGCCAGCAGCTTAGGGGAGGGCCTGAACACTGAAGCTTTCTTT. V usage is TRBV13 and J usage is TRBJ1-1; D gene ambiguous. CDR3 length equals 15 residues. The germline gives CDR1 PRHDT, CDR2 FYEKMQ (reference sequence). Trimming took 0 bases from V and 0 from J, leaving 8 bases between them.

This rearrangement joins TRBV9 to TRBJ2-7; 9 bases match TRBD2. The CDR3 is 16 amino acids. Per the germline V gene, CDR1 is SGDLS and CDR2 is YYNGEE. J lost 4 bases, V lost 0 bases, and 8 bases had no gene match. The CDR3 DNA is TGTGCCAGCAGCGTAGCTGGAATAGCGGGGGAATACGAGCAGTACTTC. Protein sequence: CASSVAGIAGEYEQYF.